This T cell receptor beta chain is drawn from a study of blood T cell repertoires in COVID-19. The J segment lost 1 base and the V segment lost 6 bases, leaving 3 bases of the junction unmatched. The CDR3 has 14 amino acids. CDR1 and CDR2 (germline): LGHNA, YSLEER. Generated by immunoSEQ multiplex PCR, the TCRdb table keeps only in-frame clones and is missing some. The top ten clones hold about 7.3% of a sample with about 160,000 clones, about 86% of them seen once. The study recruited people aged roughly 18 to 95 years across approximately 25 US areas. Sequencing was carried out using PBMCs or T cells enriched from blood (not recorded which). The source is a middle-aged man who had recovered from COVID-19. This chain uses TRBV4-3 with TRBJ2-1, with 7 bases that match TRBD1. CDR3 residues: CASRRDRSYNEQFF. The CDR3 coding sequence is TGCGCCAGCAGGAGGGACAGATCCTACAATGAGCAGTTCTTC.